This TCR beta chain comes out of a study of T cells after yellow fever vaccination. This CDR3 comprises 14 residues. Germline values: CDR1 ENHRY, CDR2 SYGVKD. J was trimmed by 0 bases and V by 6 bases; bases with no gene match: 4. With respect to this clonotype: Its cognate antigen is unknown.

Study outcomes and limitations: The booster saw the reappearance of most primary-vaccination clones (around 96% CD4, about 90% CD8). Weaker overall was a secondary response that nonetheless peaked faster, on day 5 versus 15.

TCRdb passed the 5' RACE reads through MiXCR, listing each CDR3 protein once. The table has approximately 510,000 distinct CDR3 sequences, around a fifth seen once. This specimen was PBMCs, taken around 3 weeks after the first yellow fever vaccination. The receptor's source is a man aged 18 to 29 who received the YFV17D yellow fever vaccine. This chain joins TRBV10-3 and TRBJ2-7; 8 bases line up with TRBD1. CDR3 loop: CAIRRQGASYEQYF. CDR3 nucleotide sequence: TGTGCCATCAGGAGGCAGGGGGCCTCCTACGAGCAGTACTTC.